The T cell receptor (beta chain) described here comes from a study of T-cell memory formation after mild COVID-19. One entry per CDR3 protein results from TCRdb running MiXCR on the 5' RACE reads. The table includes roughly 400,000 distinct CDR3 sequences, roughly 18% detected once. Germline CDR1 and CDR2: SGHNT and YYREEE (reference sequence). CDR3 length: 16 residues. Between the trimmed V and J ends, which lost 0 bases and 5 bases, there was a span of 18 bases. The study's findings and limits: A balance of CD4 and CD8 characterized clones contracting day 15 to 85, whereas later expanders leaned CD4+.

Regarding this clonotype: Antigen: not known.

The receptor comes from a man aged 18 to 29 who had mild COVID-19 (a few samples of this study predate the infection). Cell type and time point are not known. V and J are TRBV5-4 and TRBJ2-7, with D possibly matching TRBD2 (5 bases). The sample taken for sequencing was PBMCs or a T cell subset sorted from them (not recorded which). CDR3 bases: TGTGCCAGCAGCTTGGCGGGGTTGAGGTCGCAGAACGAGCAGTACTTC. As protein: CASSLAGLRSQNEQYF. Combining the CDR3 with reference TRBV5-4 and TRBJ2-7 gives the whole variable domain ETGVTQSPTHLIKTRGQQVTLRCSSQSGHNTVSWYQQALGQGPQFIFQYYREEENGRGNFPPRFSGLQFPNYSSELNVNALELDDSALYLCASSLAGLRSQNEQYFGPGTRLTVT.